The present T cell receptor (beta chain) was sequenced within a study of blood T cell repertoires in COVID-19. This clone was seen once. The CDR3 sequence is 15 residues long. Trimming stripped 8 bases from V and 1 base from J, with 17 bases between. From germline, CDR1 is KGHSH and CDR2 LQKENI. Recovered Cohort 3 donors showed two negative PCRs, clearance, or symptom resolution. Measured with immunoSEQ multiplex PCR; TCRdb has only the in-frame clones, and not every one. This table holds some 300,000 clones, about 90% found once. The genes are TRBV18 and TRBJ1-1, with a weak D call TRBD1 (5 bases). Specimen: PBMCs or T cells enriched from blood (not recorded which). This receptor was identified in a young woman who had recovered from COVID-19. This CDR3 reads CASTDGDGANTEAFF. CDR3 sequence (DNA): TGTGCCAGCACGGACGGAGATGGGGCGAACACTGAAGCTTTCTTT.